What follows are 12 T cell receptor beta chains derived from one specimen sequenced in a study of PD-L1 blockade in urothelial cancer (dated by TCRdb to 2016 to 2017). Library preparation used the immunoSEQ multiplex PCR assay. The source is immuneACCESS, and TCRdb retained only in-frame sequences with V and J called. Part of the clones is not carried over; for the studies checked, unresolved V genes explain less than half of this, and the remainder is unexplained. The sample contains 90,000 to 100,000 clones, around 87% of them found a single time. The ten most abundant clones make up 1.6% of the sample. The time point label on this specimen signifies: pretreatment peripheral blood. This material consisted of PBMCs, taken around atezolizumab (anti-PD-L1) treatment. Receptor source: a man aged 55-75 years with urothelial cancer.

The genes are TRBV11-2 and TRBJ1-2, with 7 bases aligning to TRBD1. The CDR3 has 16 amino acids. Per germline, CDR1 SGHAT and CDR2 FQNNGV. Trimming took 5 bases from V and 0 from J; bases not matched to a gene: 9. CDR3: CASSDWDSPTNYGYTF. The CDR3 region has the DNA TGTGCCAGCAGCGACTGGGACAGCCCGACTAACTATGGCTACACCTTC.

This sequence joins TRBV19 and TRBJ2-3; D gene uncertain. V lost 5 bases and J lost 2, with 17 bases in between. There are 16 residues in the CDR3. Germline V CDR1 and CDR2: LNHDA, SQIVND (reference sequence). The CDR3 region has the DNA TGTGCCAGTAGTGAGAAGGCGGTTATTTCCACAGATACGCAGTATTTT. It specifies CASSEKAVISTDTQYF.

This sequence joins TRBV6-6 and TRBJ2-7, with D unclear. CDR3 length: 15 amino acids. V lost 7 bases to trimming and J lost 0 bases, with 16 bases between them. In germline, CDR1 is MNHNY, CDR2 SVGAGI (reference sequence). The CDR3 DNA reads TGTGCCAGCAACAAGGAACAGCCGAGCTCCTACGAGCAGTACTTC. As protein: CASNKEQPSSYEQYF.

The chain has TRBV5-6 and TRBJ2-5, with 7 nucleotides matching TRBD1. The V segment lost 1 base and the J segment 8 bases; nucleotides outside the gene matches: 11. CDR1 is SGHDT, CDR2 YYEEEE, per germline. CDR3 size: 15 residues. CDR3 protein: CASSLPQQGKYTQYF. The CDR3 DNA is TGTGCCAGCAGCTTGCCGCAACAGGGGAAGTACACCCAGTACTTC. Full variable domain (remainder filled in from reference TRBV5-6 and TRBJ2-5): DAGVTQSPTHLIKTRGQQVTLRCSPKSGHDTVSWYQQALGQGPQFIFQYYEEEERQRGNFPDRFSGHQFPNYSSELNVNALLLGDSALYLCASSLPQQGKYTQYFGPGTRLLVL.

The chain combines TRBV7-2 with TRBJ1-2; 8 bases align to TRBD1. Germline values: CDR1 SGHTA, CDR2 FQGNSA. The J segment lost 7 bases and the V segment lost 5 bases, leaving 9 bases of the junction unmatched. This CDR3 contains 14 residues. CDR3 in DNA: TGTGCCAGCAGCCCGACAGGGGCGTTACTTGGCTACACCTTC. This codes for CASSPTGALLGYTF.

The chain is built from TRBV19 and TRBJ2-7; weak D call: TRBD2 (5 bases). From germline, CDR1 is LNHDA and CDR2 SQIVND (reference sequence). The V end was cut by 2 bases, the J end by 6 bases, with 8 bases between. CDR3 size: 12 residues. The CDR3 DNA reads TGTGCCAGTAGTATACGGGGATCCGAGCAGTACTTC. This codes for CASSIRGSEQYF. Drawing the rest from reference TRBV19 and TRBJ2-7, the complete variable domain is DGGITQSPKYLFRKEGQNVTLSCEQNLNHDAMYWYRQDPGQGLRLIYYSQIVNDFQKGDIAEGYSVSREKKESFPLTVTSAQKNPTAFYLCASSIRGSEQYFGPGTRLTVT.

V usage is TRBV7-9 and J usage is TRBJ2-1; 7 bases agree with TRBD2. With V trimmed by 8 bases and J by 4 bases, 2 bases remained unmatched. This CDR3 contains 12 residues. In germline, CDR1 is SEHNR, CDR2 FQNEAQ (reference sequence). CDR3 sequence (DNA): TGTGCCAGCTCCGGGGGGTACAATGAGCAGTTCTTC. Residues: CASSGGYNEQFF.

CDR3 in DNA: TGTGCCAGCAGGGACAGGGCTGATACGCAGTATTTT. Translated, it gives CASRDRADTQYF. The rearrangement joins TRBV2 to TRBJ2-3; 8 positions match TRBD1. Looked up from germline, CDR1 is SNHLY and CDR2 is FYNNEI. The CDR3 is made up of 12 amino acids. The J segment lost 6 bases and the V segment lost 6 bases, leaving 2 bases of the junction unmatched.

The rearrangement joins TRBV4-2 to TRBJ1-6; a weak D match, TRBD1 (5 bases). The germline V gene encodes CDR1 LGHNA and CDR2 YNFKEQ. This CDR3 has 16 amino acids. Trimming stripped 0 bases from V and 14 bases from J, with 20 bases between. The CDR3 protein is CASSQDSQVPFRTLHF. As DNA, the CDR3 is TGTGCCAGCAGCCAAGATTCACAGGTCCCCTTTCGGACCCTCCACTTT.

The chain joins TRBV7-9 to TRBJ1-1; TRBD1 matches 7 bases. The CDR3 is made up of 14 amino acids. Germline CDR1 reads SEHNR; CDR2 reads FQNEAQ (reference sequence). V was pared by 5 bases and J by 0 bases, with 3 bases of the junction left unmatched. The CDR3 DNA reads TGTGCCAGCAGCGACAGGGTGATGAACACTGAAGCTTTCTTT. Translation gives CASSDRVMNTEAFF.

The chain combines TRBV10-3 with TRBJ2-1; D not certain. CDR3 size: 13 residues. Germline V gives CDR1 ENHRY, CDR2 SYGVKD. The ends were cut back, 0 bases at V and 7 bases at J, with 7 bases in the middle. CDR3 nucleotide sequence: TGTGCCATCAGTGAGTCTAATGAGAATGAGCAGTTCTTC. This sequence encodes CAISESNENEQFF.

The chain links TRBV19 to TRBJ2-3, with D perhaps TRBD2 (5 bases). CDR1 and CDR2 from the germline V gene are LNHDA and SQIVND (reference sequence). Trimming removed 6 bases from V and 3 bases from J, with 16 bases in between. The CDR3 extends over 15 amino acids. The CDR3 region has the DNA TGTGCCAGTAGGCCCACCTTCGGGGAAACAGATACGCAGTATTTT. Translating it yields CASRPTFGETDTQYF.